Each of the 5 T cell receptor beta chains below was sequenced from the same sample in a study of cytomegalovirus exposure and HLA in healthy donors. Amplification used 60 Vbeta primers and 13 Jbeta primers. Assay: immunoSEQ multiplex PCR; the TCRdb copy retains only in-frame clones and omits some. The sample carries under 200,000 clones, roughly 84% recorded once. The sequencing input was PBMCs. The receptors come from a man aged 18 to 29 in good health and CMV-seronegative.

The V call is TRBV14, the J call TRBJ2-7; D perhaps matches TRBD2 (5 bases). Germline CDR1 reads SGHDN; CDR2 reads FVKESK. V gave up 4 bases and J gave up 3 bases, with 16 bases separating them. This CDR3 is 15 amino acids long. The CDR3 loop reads CASSRALERDYEQYF. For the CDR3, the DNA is TGTGCCAGCAGCCGCGCCTTGGAGAGGGACTACGAGCAGTACTTC.

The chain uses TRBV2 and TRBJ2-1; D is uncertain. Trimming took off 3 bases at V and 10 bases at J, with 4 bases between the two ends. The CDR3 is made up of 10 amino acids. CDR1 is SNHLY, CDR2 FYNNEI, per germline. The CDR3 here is CASSDLEQFF. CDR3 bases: TGTGCCAGCAGTGACCTCGAGCAGTTCTTC. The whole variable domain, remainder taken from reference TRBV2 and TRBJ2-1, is EPEVTQTPSHQVTQMGQEVILRCVPISNHLYFYWYRQILGQKVEFLVSFYNNEISEKSEIFDDQFSVERPDGSNFTLKIRSTKLEDSAMYFCASSDLEQFFGPGTRLTVL.

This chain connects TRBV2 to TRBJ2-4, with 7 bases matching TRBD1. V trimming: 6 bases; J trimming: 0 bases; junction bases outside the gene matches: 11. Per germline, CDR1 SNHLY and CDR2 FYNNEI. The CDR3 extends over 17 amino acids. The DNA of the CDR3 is TGTGCCAGCAGGAGGGGGCCCATCCAACTAGCCAAAAACATTCAGTACTTC. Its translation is CASRRGPIQLAKNIQYF.

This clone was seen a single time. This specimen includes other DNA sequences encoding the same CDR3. This CDR3 reads CASRRGRDTEAFF. DNA for the CDR3: TGTGCCAGCAGACGGGGGAGGGACACTGAAGCTTTCTTT. V is TRBV6-5 and J is TRBJ1-1, with a tentative D call TRBD1 (5 bases). The CDR3 consists of 13 residues. Between the trimmed V and J ends, which lost 6 bases and 3 bases, there was a span of 11 bases. Germline-derived CDR1 and CDR2 are MNHEY and SVGAGI.

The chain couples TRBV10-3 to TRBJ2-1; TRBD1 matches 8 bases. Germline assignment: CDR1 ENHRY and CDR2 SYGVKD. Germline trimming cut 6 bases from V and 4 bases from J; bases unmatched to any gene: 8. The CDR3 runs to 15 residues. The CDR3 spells CAIRETGGRYNEQFF. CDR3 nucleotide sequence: TGTGCCATCAGAGAAACAGGGGGACGATACAATGAGCAGTTCTTC.